This T cell receptor beta chain emerged from a study of cytomegalovirus exposure and HLA in healthy donors. This clone was found once. The antigen is undetermined. V dropped 5 bases and J dropped 4; count of bases not matched to a gene: 8. Germline CDR1 is MNHNY and CDR2 is SVGAGI (reference sequence). This CDR3 region has 16 residues. The PCR contained 60 Vbeta and 13 Jbeta primers. Method: immunoSEQ multiplex PCR; TCRdb's copy keeps in-frame clones and lacks some. The sample includes about 240,000 clones, around 80% seen only once; the top ten take 0.47%. Study-wide points: With high specificity and sensitivity, the classifier reportedly diagnosed cytomegalovirus status.

V gene TRBV6-6 combines with J gene TRBJ1-1; 12 bases agree with TRBD1. The sequence derives from a boy younger than 18 in good health and CMV-seronegative. The material sequenced was PBMCs. CDR3 DNA sequence: TGTGCCAGCAGTCAGGGACAGGGGGCAACGGGCACTGAAGCTTTCTTT. Its translation is CASSQGQGATGTEAFF.